This T cell receptor beta chain appears in the sequencing data of a study of T cells in Graves' hyperthyroidism and ophthalmopathy. This clonotype was seen a handful of times. RNA transcripts served as the template for amplifying TCR beta CDR3 regions. TCR CDR3 underwent first-round RT-PCR with the HTBI primer set. Using its own MiXCR run on the multiplex PCR reads, TCRdb lists one record per CDR3 protein. The table records about 840,000 distinct CDR3 sequences, around 38% of them present only once. The V end was cut by 2 bases, the J end by 7 bases, with 8 bases between. The CDR3 is 13 residues long. Germline V gene data show CDR1 as MGHRA and CDR2 as YSYEKL.

This receptor was identified in a man between 18 and 35 years old with Graves' hyperthyroidism. The V and J genes are TRBV4-1 and TRBJ1-4; D is ambiguous. Sequences were obtained from blood. For the CDR3, the DNA is TGCGCCAGCAGCCAACGGGCAGCTGAAAAACTGTTTTTT. Protein: CASSQRAAEKLFF.